What follows describes a single TCR beta chain. The antigen remains undetermined. The germline V gene has CDR1 SGHVS and CDR2 FQNEAQ. Trimming shortened V by 5 bases and J by 5 bases, and 19 bases separated the two germline ends. The CDR3 runs 16 residues. The entry originates in a study of cytomegalovirus exposure and HLA in healthy donors. Study-wide results and caveats: Exclusion applied to some V segments, including TRBV6-2 and TRBV6-3, as they were indistinguishable. Later, an analysis showed that TCR beta chains associated with HLA were more clonally expanded than others that were equally common. Earlier analysis looked at TCR beta V segments, and most were productive about 90% or about 30% of the time.

The PCR ran on 60 Vbeta and 13 Jbeta primers. Sequencing used immunoSEQ multiplex PCR; TCRdb keeps in-frame clones, though not all of them. The sample yields about 210,000 clones, less than 90% seen once. The specimen sequenced was PBMCs. This rearrangement joins TRBV7-8 to TRBJ1-5; D remains ambiguous. This sequence originates from a woman in her 30s in good health and CMV-seronegative. This chain's CDR3 is CASSPSLRVMDQPQHF. CDR3 DNA: TGTGCCAGCAGCCCCTCCTTACGGGTAATGGATCAGCCCCAGCATTTT. Filled out from reference TRBV7-8 and TRBJ1-5, the complete variable domain reads GAGVSQSPRYKVAKRGQDVALRCDPISGHVSLFWYQQALGQGPEFLTYFQNEAQLDKSGLPSDRFFAERPEGSVSTLKIQRTQQEDSAVYLCASSPSLRVMDQPQHFGDGTRLSIL.